A single sample is the source of the 19 T cell receptor beta chains below, sequenced in a study of T-cell reconstitution after alpha-beta-depleted transplantation in children. The TCRbeta library was prepared with unique molecular identifiers. TCRdb processed the PCR reads anew with MiXCR; each CDR3 protein has one entry. The sample carries approximately 400,000 distinct CDR3 sequences, 11% recorded once. The material was PBMCs from the stem cell graft donor, obtained from the stem cell graft. The source is a human donor who donated a stem cell graft to a child with acute myeloid leukemia.

This chain links TRBV6-2 or TRBV6-3 with TRBJ2-1, with 7 bases fitting TRBD1. CDR1 and CDR2 from the germline V gene are MNHEY and SVGEGT. The length of the CDR3 is 15 residues. V lost 0 bases to trimming and J lost 6 bases; unmatched junction nucleotides: 5. This CDR3 is CASSYSLSGGNEQFF. In DNA, the CDR3 is TGTGCCAGCAGTTACTCGTTGTCAGGGGGCAATGAGCAGTTCTTC.

The chain carries TRBV7-2 and TRBJ1-3, with D unclear. The CDR3 extends over 13 amino acids. Per germline, CDR1 SGHTA and CDR2 FQGNSA. The V and J ends lost 2 bases and 4 bases respectively, with 6 bases between them. CDR3 DNA: TGTGCCAGCAGCTTAATATTCGGAAACACCATATATTTT. As protein: CASSLIFGNTIYF.

This chain joins TRBV29-1 and TRBJ2-7; 10 bases are a match to TRBD2. With V trimmed by 4 bases and J by 10 bases, 7 bases remained unmatched. Germline assignment: CDR1 SQVTM and CDR2 ANQGSEA. This CDR3 comprises 12 residues. CDR3 sequence reads: CSVVASGSLQYF. As DNA, the CDR3 is TGCAGCGTTGTGGCTAGCGGGAGCCTACAGTACTTC.

The chain is built from TRBV15 and TRBJ2-3; D ambiguous. Germline V gene lookup returns CDR1 LNHNV and CDR2 YYDKDF (reference sequence). V lost 0 bases, J lost 2 bases, and 6 bases lay in between. CDR3 length equals 14 residues. Here the CDR3 reads CATSRDPYTDTQYF. CDR3 nucleotides: TGTGCCACCAGCAGAGACCCCTACACAGATACGCAGTATTTT.

In its sample, this clonotype was seen a few times. This chain connects TRBV12-3 or TRBV12-4 to TRBJ2-5, with D perhaps being TRBD1 or TRBD2 (6 bases each). The CDR3 extends over 15 amino acids. Deletions cut 7 bases from V and 5 bases from J, with 20 bases between. CDR3 bases: TGTGCCAGCACTCCCATCGGGGGCTCCAGGGAGACCCAGTACTTC. As protein: CASTPIGGSRETQYF.

The chain carries TRBV30 and TRBJ1-5; the D gene is possibly TRBD1 (6 bases). The germline V and J ends were trimmed by 1 base and 5 bases, with 9 bases remaining between them. Germline V lookup: CDR1 GTSNPN, CDR2 SVGIG (reference sequence). CDR3 size: 13 residues. For the CDR3, the DNA is TGTGCCTGGAGTGCCCGACAGGATCAGCCCCAGCATTTT. Protein product: CAWSARQDQPQHF. The full variable domain, completed using reference TRBV30 and TRBJ1-5, is SQTIHQWPATLVQPVGSPLSLECTVEGTSNPNLYWYRQAAGRGLQLLFYSVGIGQISSEVPQNLSASRPQDRQFILSSKKLLLSDSGFYLCAWSARQDQPQHFGDGTRLSIL.

This clonotype was observed a handful of times. The chain links TRBV14 to TRBJ2-7; D possibly uses TRBD1 or TRBD2 (5 bases each). V was shortened by 2 bases and J by 2 bases, with 13 bases between the two germline ends. Germline V gene sequence: CDR1 SGHDN, CDR2 FVKESK. CDR3 length: 15 residues. The CDR3 spells CASSQWDGETYEQYV. The CDR3 DNA reads TGTGCCAGCAGCCAATGGGACGGAGAAACCTACGAGCAGTACGTC.

The V and J genes are TRBV6-1 and TRBJ2-7, with TRBD1 as a possible D gene (5 bases). The CDR3 is 13 residues long. From germline, CDR1 is MNHNS and CDR2 SASEGT. Trimming stripped 5 bases from V and 5 bases from J, with 13 bases between. CDR3: CASSPAGLHEQYV. CDR3 DNA sequence: TGTGCCAGCAGTCCCGCAGGGCTCCACGAGCAGTACGTC.

This chain links TRBV4-3 with TRBJ2-1; 10 nucleotides match TRBD2. The CDR3 has 15 residues. Per the germline V gene, CDR1 is LGHNA and CDR2 is YSLEER. V shed 5 bases and J 7 bases; nucleotides not matched to a gene: 8. The CDR3: CASSVGLARGNEQFF. CDR3 sequence (DNA): TGCGCCAGCAGCGTGGGACTAGCGCGAGGTAATGAGCAGTTCTTC.

The J gene is TRBJ1-2, the V gene TRBV4-1; D gene unclear. Germline CDR1 is MGHRA and CDR2 is YSYEKL. The CDR3 is 15 amino acids. Trimming pared 5 bases from V and 4 bases from J, leaving 17 bases between. Here the CDR3 reads CASSSGPGGPYGYTF. The DNA for the CDR3 is TGCGCCAGCAGCTCCGGGCCCGGAGGACCCTATGGCTACACCTTC.

V gene TRBV7-3 combines with J gene TRBJ2-1; D possibly matches TRBD1 or TRBD2 (5 bases each). Germline V gene data show CDR1 as SGHTA and CDR2 as FQGTGA. Deletions cut 5 bases from V and 2 bases from J, with 16 bases between. The CDR3 is made up of 16 amino acids. DNA of the CDR3: TGTGCCAGCAGCATGGGGGAAAGCATCCCCTACAATGAGCAGTTCTTC. It specifies CASSMGESIPYNEQFF. The full variable domain, its missing parts supplied by reference TRBV7-3 and TRBJ2-1, is GAGVSQTPSNKVTEKGKYVELRCDPISGHTALYWYRQSLGQGPEFLIYFQGTGAADDSGLPNDRFFAVRPEGSVSTLKIQRTERGDSAVYLCASSMGESIPYNEQFFGPGTRLTVL.

This chain links TRBV27 with TRBJ1-2; 7 nucleotides agree with TRBD1. Germline V gives CDR1 MNHEY, CDR2 SMNVEV (reference sequence). V dropped 6 bases and J dropped 4; count of bases not matched to a gene: 8. This CDR3 has 14 amino acids. As DNA, the CDR3 is TGTGCCAGCAGCGACACGGGACAGCTCTATGGCTACACCTTC. It specifies CASSDTGQLYGYTF.

CDR3 coding DNA: TGTGCCAGCAGATTTCCCGGACTAGCGGGGGGTAATGAGCAGTTCTTC. It translates to CASRFPGLAGGNEQFF. The V call is TRBV6-1, the J call TRBJ2-1; 14 bases are shared with TRBD2. Germline V gene data show CDR1 as MNHNS and CDR2 as SASEGT. J lost 7 bases, V lost 6 bases, and 8 bases had no gene match. The CDR3 has 16 amino acids.

This chain connects TRBV20-1 to TRBJ2-1, with TRBD2 identical over 12 bases. Germline V CDR1 and CDR2: DFQATT, SNEGSKA (reference sequence). The CDR3 consists of 14 residues. Losses at the gene ends were 4 bases for V and 8 bases for J; bases not matched to a gene: 6. The CDR3 reads CSATLAGGSYEQFF. The CDR3 DNA follows: TGCAGTGCTACCCTAGCGGGAGGGTCTTATGAGCAGTTCTTC.

The CDR3 coding sequence is TGCGCCAGCAGCCAGGCGGCGGCCGGAGGGCGGCAGTACTTC. Protein sequence: CASSQAAAGGRQYF. The rearrangement uses TRBV5-1 and TRBJ2-7; weak D call: TRBD2 (6 bases). Trimming took 4 bases from V and 9 from J, leaving 20 bases between them. The CDR3 covers 14 residues. Per germline, CDR1 SGHRS and CDR2 YFSETQ.

This clonotype has a count of ten or more. The chain combines TRBV10-3 with TRBJ2-5; TRBD1 matches at 7 bases. Germline CDR1 ENHRY, CDR2 SYGVKD. The CDR3 is 14 amino acids. The V segment lost 8 bases and the J segment 5 bases; nucleotides outside the gene matches: 11. In DNA form, the CDR3 reads TGTGCCATCGGGTTAGGGGGCAATTCGGAGACCCAGTACTTC. Amino acids: CAIGLGGNSETQYF.

This chain joins TRBV29-1 and TRBJ2-1; a weak D match, TRBD1 (6 bases). The germline CDR1 and CDR2 sequences are SQVTM and ANQGSEA. CDR3 length: 12 amino acids. V was pared by 6 bases and J by 10 bases, with 16 bases between. This CDR3 reads CSVERGGWEQFF. CDR3 DNA sequence: TGCAGCGTGGAGCGAGGGGGATGGGAGCAGTTCTTC.

This clonotype was counted many times. This chain joins TRBV2 and TRBJ2-2; 7 bases match TRBD1. Germline CDR1 and CDR2: SNHLY and FYNNEI. V lost 6 bases, J lost 4 bases, and 5 bases stayed unmatched. The CDR3 has 14 residues. The CDR3 here is CASSDRVATGELFF. DNA for the CDR3: TGTGCCAGCAGCGACAGGGTTGCCACCGGGGAGCTGTTTTTT.

The gene calls are TRBV12-3 or TRBV12-4 and TRBJ2-2, with 10 nucleotides matching TRBD2. V shed 5 bases and J 3 bases; nucleotides not matched to a gene: 6. The CDR3 is 16 residues long. The CDR3 here is CASSRLAGWDTGELFF. In nucleotides, the CDR3 is TGTGCCAGCAGTAGACTAGCGGGCTGGGACACCGGGGAGCTGTTTTTT.